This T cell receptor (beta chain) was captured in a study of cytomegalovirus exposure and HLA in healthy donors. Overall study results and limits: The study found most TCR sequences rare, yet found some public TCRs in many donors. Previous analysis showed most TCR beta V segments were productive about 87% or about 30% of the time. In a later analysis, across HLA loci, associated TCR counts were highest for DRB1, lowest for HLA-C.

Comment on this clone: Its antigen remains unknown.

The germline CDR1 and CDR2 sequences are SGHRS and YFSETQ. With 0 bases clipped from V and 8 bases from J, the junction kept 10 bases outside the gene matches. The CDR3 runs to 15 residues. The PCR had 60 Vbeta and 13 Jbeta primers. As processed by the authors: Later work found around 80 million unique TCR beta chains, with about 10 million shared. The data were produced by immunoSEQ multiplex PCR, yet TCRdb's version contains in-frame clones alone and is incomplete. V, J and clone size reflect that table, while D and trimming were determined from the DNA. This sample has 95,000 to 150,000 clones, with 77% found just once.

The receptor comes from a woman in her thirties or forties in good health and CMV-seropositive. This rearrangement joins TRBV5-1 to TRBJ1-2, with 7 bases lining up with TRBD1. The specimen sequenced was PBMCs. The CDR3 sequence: CASSLATGELYGYTF. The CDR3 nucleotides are TGCGCCAGCAGCTTGGCCACAGGGGAACTATACGGCTACACCTTC. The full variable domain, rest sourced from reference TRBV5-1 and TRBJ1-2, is KAGVTQTPRYLIKTRGQQVTLSCSPISGHRSVSWYQQTPGQGLQFLFEYFSETQRNKGNFPGRFSGRQFSNSRSEMNVSTLELGDSALYLCASSLATGELYGYTFGSGTRLTVV.